What follows are 8 T cell receptor beta chains derived from one specimen sequenced in a study of blood T cell repertoires in COVID-19. The assay was immunoSEQ multiplex PCR, and TCRdb's table has in-frame clones only and misses some. The sample lists about 90,000 clones, approximately 81% occurring once. The sample comprised peripheral blood. The receptors come from an elderly man with active or convalescent COVID-19.

J is TRBJ2-1 and V is TRBV19, with TRBD2 matching over 12 bases. The J segment lost 8 bases and the V segment lost 7 bases, leaving 6 bases of the junction unmatched. The CDR3 is made up of 14 amino acids. Germline CDR1 is LNHDA and CDR2 is SQIVND (reference sequence). In DNA, the CDR3 is TGTGCCAGTACCCTAGCGGGGGGGCCGGATGAGCAGTTCTTC. This gives the protein CASTLAGGPDEQFF.

This clone has a single count. The CDR3 DNA sequence: TGTGCCGGCGGGGGGGGACCAGGAAACACCATATATTTT. This codes for CAGGGGPGNTIYF. The J gene is TRBJ1-3, the V gene TRBV7-6, with a possible D match to TRBD1 (5 bases). This CDR3 comprises 13 residues. Trimming removed 11 bases at V and 4 bases at J, with 15 bases between. CDR1 SGHVS and CDR2 FNYEAQ come from the germline V gene.

The chain employs TRBV5-1 and TRBJ1-1; 7 nucleotides line up with TRBD1. The CDR3 is made up of 14 amino acids. V lost 4 bases and J lost 4; bases outside the gene matches: 7. Per germline, CDR1 SGHRS and CDR2 YFSETQ. CDR3 residues: CASSLTGMGTEAFF. CDR3 bases: TGCGCCAGCAGCCTGACAGGGATGGGCACTGAAGCTTTCTTT. The full variable domain, completed using reference TRBV5-1 and TRBJ1-1, is KAGVTQTPRYLIKTRGQQVTLSCSPISGHRSVSWYQQTPGQGLQFLFEYFSETQRNKGNFPGRFSGRQFSNSRSEMNVSTLELGDSALYLCASSLTGMGTEAFFGQGTRLTVV.

The chain employs TRBV3-1 (or the pseudogene TRBV3-2) and TRBJ2-7; D is unresolved. The germline V gene encodes CDR1 LGHDT and CDR2 YNNKEL (reference sequence). The V and J ends lost 1 base and 2 bases respectively, with 6 bases between them. This CDR3 is built from 13 residues. The CDR3 sequence: CASSQGGPYEQYF. The DNA for the CDR3 is TGTGCCAGCAGCCAAGGAGGTCCCTACGAGCAGTACTTC.

The genes are TRBV11-2 and TRBJ2-7; TRBD1 might be the D (5 bases). This CDR3 is built from 16 residues. Germline CDR1 SGHAT, CDR2 FQNNGV. The V gene lost 0 bases and the J gene lost 3 bases, with 15 bases spanning the gap. CDR3: CASSLDRVLHIYEQYF. The CDR3 DNA follows: TGTGCCAGCAGCTTAGACAGGGTCCTCCATATCTACGAGCAGTACTTC.

The gene calls are TRBV27 and TRBJ1-2; 7 positions agree with TRBD1. The V gene's germline CDR1 is MNHEY and CDR2 SMNVEV (reference sequence). The CDR3 has 14 amino acids. Germline trimming cut 8 bases from V and 7 bases from J; bases unmatched to any gene: 13. The CDR3 region is CASATRDSWVGYTF. In nucleotides, the CDR3 is TGTGCCAGCGCCACCCGGGACAGCTGGGTTGGCTACACCTTC.

The rearrangement uses TRBV11-2 and TRBJ1-5; tentatively, D is TRBD1 (5 bases). Trimming took off 1 base at V and 2 bases at J, with 9 bases between the two ends. The CDR3 is made up of 15 amino acids. Germline V gene sequence: CDR1 SGHAT, CDR2 FQNNGV. CDR3 loop: CASSLGTMGNQPQHF. The CDR3 DNA follows: TGTGCCAGCAGCTTAGGGACAATGGGCAATCAGCCCCAGCATTTT. Full variable domain (missing parts from reference TRBV11-2 and TRBJ1-5): EAGVAQSPRYKIIEKRQSVAFWCNPISGHATLYWYQQILGQGPKLLIQFQNNGVVDDSQLPKDRFSAERLKGVDSTLKIQPAKLEDSAVYLCASSLGTMGNQPQHFGDGTRLSIL.

CDR3 sequence reads: CASSVDPGQGEKLFF. DNA for the CDR3: TGTGCCAGCAGCGTAGACCCGGGACAGGGAGAAAAACTGTTTTTT. The chain employs TRBV9 and TRBJ1-4, with 9 bases aligning to TRBD1. Trimming cost V 0 bases and J 8 bases; bases outside gene matches: 5. Germline V CDR1 and CDR2: SGDLS, YYNGEE. The CDR3 spans 15 residues. The full variable domain, in which reference TRBV9 and TRBJ1-4 provide the parts outside the CDR3, is DSGVTQTPKHLITATGQRVTLRCSPRSGDLSVYWYQQSLDQGLQFLIQYYNGEERAKGNILERFSAQQFPDLHSELNLSSLELGDSALYFCASSVDPGQGEKLFFGSGTQLSVL.